The T cell receptor (beta chain) described here comes from a study of OX40 agonist ivuxolimab in advanced cancers. CDR3 length: 15 amino acids. The germline gives CDR1 SGHRS, CDR2 YFSETQ. Trimming took 2 bases from V and 3 from J; bases not matched to a gene: 7. Clones were read by immunoSEQ multiplex PCR, and TCRdb kept only the in-frame ones, dropping some. The top ten hold roughly 0.52% of the sample, which has about 98,000 clones, about 83% seen once. The chain is built from TRBV5-1 and TRBJ2-5, with 7 bases identical to TRBD1. The specimen comprised CD4+ or CD8+ T cells sorted from blood, sampled in a trial of the OX40 agonist ivuxolimab. This TCR came from an adult with an advanced solid tumor such as melanoma, head and neck, liver or kidney cancer. The CDR3 coding sequence is TGCGCCAGCAGCTTAATGACAGGGTTCGAAGAGACCCAGTACTTC. Amino acid sequence: CASSLMTGFEETQYF.